This TCR beta chain emerged from a study of cytomegalovirus exposure and HLA in healthy donors. General study points: Productive rates of about 87% or about 30% were seen for most TCR beta V segments in an earlier analysis.

Remarks on this clone: Its specificity is not known.

Trimming pared 0 bases from V and 5 bases from J, leaving 7 bases between. Germline loops: CDR1 LGHNA, CDR2 YSLEER. The CDR3 length is 14 residues. PCR involved 60 Vbeta and 13 Jbeta primers. Assay used: immunoSEQ multiplex PCR; TCRdb lists only in-frame clones, some missing. The sample has 150,000 to 250,000 clones; 70% to 85% are singletons. The chain combines TRBV4-3 with TRBJ2-2; weak D call: TRBD2 (5 bases). The sample was PBMCs. This clonotype was sampled from a boy aged 2 to 10 in good health and CMV-seronegative. The chain's CDR3 is CASSQDRETGELFF. CDR3 DNA sequence: TGCGCCAGCAGCCAAGATAGGGAGACCGGGGAGCTGTTTTTT.